This T cell receptor (beta chain) derives from a study of T cell repertoires in cytomegalovirus infection. The CDR3 sequence is 15 residues long. Germline V gives CDR1 SGHDT, CDR2 YYEEEE. V lost 1 base to trimming and J lost 8 bases, with 18 bases between them. In this sample, this clonotype turned up many times. TCRdb recomputed calls from the reads with MiXCR, one row per CDR3 protein. The sample has approximately 490,000 distinct CDR3 sequences, around 10% seen once. The clonotype originates from a human donor in good health (CMV status not recorded). Some clones in this sample may be carry-over from other donors' samples. The sample comprised PBMCs. The J gene is TRBJ1-2, the V gene TRBV5-6; D gene uncertain. DNA for the CDR3: TGTGCCAGCAGCTTGCCTCAGGAAAGGCGATACGGCTACACCTTC. This codes for CASSLPQERRYGYTF. The full variable domain, rest sourced from reference TRBV5-6 and TRBJ1-2, is DAGVTQSPTHLIKTRGQQVTLRCSPKSGHDTVSWYQQALGQGPQFIFQYYEEEERQRGNFPDRFSGHQFPNYSSELNVNALLLGDSALYLCASSLPQERRYGYTFGSGTRLTVV.